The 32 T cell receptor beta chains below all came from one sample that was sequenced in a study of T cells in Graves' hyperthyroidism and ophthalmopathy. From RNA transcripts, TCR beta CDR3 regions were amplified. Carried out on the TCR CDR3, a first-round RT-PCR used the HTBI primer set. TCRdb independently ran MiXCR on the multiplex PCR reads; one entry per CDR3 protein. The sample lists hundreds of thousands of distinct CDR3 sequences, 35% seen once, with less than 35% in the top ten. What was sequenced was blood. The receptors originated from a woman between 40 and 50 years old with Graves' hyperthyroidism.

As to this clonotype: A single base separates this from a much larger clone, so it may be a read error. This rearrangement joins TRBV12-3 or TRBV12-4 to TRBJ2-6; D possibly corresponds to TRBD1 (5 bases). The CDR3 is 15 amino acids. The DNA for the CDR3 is TGTGCCAGCAGCTCAGGGCAATCTGGGACCAACGTCCTGACTTTC. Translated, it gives CASSSGQSGTNVLTF.

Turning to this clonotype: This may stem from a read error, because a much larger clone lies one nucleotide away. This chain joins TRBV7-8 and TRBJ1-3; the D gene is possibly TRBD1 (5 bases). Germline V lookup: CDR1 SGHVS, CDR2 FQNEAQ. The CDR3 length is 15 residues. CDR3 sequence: CVSSSGQVSGNTIYF. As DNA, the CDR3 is TGTGTCAGCAGTTCAGGACAAGTCTCTGGAAACACCATATATTTT.

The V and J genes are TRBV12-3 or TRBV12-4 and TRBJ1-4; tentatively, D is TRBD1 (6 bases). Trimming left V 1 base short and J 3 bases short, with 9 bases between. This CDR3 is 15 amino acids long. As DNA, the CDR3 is TGTGCCAGCAGTTTAGAGGGACACCCTAATGAAAAACTGTTTTTT. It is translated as CASSLEGHPNEKLFF.

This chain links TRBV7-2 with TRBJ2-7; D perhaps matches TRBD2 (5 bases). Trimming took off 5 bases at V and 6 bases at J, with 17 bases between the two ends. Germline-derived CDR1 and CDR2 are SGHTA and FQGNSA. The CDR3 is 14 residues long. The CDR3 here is CASSPEVASGEQYF. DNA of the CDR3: TGTGCCAGCAGCCCAGAAGTAGCGTCGGGCGAGCAGTACTTC.

DNA for the CDR3: TGCAGTGCTAAGATGACAGGGGGGGACACTGAAGCTTTCTTT. Amino acid sequence: CSAKMTGGDTEAFF. The gene calls are TRBV20-1 and TRBJ1-1; 9 bases fit TRBD1. The CDR3 has 14 residues. The germline gives CDR1 DFQATT, CDR2 SNEGSKA (reference sequence). Trimming at V came to 4 bases and at J to 3 bases, leaving 6 bases not matched to a gene.

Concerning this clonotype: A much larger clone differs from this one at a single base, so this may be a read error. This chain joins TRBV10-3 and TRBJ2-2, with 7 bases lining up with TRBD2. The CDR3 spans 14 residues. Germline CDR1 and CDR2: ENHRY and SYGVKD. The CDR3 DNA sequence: TGTGCCACCAGGGAGGGCCGGAACACCGGGGAGCTGCTTTTT. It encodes CATREGRNTGELLF.

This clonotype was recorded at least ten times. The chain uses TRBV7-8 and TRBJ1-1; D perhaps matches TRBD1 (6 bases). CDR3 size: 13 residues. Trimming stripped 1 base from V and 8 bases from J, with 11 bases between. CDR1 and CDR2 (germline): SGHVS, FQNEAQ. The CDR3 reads CASSLVPGAEAFF. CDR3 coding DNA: TGTGCCAGCAGCTTAGTACCAGGGGCCGAAGCTTTCTTT.

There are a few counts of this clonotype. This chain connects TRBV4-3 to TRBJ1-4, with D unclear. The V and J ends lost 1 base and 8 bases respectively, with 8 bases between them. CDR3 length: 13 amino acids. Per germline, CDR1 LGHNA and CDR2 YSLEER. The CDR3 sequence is CASSQVSGEKLFF. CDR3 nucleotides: TGCGCCAGCAGCCAAGTCTCCGGGGAAAAACTGTTTTTT.

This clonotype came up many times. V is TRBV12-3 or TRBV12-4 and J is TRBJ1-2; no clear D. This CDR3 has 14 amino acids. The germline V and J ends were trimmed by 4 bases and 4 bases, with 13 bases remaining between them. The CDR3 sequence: CASSSFKSFYGYTF. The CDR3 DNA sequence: TGTGCCAGCAGTTCCTTCAAGAGCTTCTATGGCTACACCTTC.

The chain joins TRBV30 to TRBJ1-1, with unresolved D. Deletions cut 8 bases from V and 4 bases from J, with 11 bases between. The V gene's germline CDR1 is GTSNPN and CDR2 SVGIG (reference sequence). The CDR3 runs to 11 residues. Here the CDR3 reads CAQIGSTEAFF. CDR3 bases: TGTGCCCAAATCGGGAGCACTGAAGCTTTCTTT.

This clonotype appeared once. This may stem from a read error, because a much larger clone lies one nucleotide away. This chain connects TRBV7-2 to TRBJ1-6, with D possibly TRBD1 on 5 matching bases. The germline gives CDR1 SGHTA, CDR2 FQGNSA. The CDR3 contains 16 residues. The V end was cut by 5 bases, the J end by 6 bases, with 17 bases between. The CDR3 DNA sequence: TGTGCCAGCAGCATAGGCCAGGGACCCTCTAATTCACCCCTCCACTTT. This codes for CASSIGQGPSNSPLHF.

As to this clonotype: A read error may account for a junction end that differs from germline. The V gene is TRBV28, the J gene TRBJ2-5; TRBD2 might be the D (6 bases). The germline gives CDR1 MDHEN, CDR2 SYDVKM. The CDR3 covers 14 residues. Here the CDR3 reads CASSLAGWQEAQYF. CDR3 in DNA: TGTGCCAGCAGTTTAGCGGGATGGCAAGAGGCCCAGTACTTC.

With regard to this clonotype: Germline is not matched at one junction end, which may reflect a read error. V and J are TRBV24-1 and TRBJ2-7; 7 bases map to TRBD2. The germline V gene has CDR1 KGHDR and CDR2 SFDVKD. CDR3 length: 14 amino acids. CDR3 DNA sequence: TGTGCCAGCAGTTTATGGGGGGGTGGTTCCGAGCAGTACTTC. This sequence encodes CASSLWGGGSEQYF.

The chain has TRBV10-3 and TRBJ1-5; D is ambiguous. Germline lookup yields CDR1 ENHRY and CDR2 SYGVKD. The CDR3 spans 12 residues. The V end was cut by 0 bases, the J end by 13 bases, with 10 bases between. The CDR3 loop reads CAISESILRQHF. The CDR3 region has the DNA TGTGCCATCAGTGAGTCGATACTGCGGCAGCATTTT.

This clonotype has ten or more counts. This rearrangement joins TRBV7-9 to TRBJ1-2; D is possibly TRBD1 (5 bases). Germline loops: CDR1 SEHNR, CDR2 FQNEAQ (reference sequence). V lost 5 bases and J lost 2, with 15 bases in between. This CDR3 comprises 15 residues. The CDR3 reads CASSPGGGGNYGYTF. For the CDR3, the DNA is TGTGCCAGCAGCCCCGGGGGTGGCGGAAACTATGGCTACACCTTC. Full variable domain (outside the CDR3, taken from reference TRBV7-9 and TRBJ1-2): DTGVSQNPRHKITKRGQNVTFRCDPISEHNRLYWYRQTLGQGPEFLTYFQNEAQLEKSRLLSDRFSAERPKGSFSTLEIQRTEQGDSAMYLCASSPGGGGNYGYTFGSGTRLTVV.

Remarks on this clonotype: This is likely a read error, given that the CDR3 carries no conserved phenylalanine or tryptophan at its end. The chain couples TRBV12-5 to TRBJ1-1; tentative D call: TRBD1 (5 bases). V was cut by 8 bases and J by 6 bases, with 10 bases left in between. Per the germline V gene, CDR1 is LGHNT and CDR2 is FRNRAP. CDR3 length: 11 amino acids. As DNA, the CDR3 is TGTGCTAGTTTATGGGGGTCTGAAGCTTTCCTT. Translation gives CASLWGSEAFL.

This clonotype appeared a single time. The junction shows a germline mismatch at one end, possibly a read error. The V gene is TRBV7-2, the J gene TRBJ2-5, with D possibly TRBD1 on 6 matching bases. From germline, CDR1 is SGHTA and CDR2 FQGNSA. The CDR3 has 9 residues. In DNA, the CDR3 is TGTGCCAGCAGCTCCGGACAGAACTTC. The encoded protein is CASSSGQNF.

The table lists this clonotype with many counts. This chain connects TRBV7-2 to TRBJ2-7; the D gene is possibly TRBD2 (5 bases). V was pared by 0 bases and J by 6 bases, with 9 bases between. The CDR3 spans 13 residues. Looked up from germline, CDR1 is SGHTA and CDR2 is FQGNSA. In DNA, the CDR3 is TGTGCCAGCAGCTTAGCGGGAGAATTCGAGCAGTACTTC. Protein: CASSLAGEFEQYF.

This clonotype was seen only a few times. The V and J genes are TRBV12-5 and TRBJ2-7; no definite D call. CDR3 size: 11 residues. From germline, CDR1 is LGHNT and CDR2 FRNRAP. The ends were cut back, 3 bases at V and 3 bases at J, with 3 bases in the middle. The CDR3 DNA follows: TGTGCTAGTGGTTTTAACTACGAGCAGTACTTC. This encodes CASGFNYEQYF.

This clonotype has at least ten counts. The CDR3 nucleotides read TGTGCCAGTAGTATAGCGGACCAAGAGACCCAGTACTTC. This codes for CASSIADQETQYF. V usage is TRBV19 and J usage is TRBJ2-5, with D uncertain. This CDR3 comprises 13 residues. Per germline, CDR1 LNHDA and CDR2 SQIVND (reference sequence). V was trimmed by 1 base and J by 0 bases, leaving 3 bases between them.

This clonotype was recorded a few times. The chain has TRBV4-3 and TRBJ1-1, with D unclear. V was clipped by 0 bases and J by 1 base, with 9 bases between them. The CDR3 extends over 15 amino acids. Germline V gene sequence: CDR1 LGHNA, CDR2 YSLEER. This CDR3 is CASSQDNTRNTEAFF. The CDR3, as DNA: TGCGCCAGCAGCCAAGATAACACTAGGAACACTGAAGCTTTCTTT.

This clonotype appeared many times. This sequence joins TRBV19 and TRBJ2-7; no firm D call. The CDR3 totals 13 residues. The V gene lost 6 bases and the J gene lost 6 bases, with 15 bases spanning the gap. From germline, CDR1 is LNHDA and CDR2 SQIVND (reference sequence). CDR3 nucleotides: TGTGCCAGTAGATCCAACGGTGGCGGCGAGCAGTACTTC. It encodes CASRSNGGGEQYF.

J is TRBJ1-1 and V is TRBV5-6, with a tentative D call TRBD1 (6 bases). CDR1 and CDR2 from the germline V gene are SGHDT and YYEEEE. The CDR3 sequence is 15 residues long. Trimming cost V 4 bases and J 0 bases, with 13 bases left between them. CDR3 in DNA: TGTGCCAGCAGCGACCCACAGGGATTGAACACTGAAGCTTTCTTT. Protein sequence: CASSDPQGLNTEAFF.

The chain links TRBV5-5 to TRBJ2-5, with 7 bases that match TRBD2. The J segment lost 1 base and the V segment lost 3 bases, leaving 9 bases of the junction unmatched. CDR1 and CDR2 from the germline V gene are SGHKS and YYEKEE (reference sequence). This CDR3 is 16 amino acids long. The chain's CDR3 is CASSSLAERPQETQYF. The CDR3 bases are TGTGCCAGCAGCTCGCTAGCGGAGAGACCCCAAGAGACCCAGTACTTC.

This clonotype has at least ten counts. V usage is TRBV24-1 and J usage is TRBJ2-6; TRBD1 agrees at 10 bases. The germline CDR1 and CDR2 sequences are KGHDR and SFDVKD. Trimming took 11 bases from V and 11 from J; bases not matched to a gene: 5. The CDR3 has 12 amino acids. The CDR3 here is CASSGTGDVLTF. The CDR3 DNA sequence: TGTGCCAGCAGCGGGACAGGGGACGTCCTGACTTTC.

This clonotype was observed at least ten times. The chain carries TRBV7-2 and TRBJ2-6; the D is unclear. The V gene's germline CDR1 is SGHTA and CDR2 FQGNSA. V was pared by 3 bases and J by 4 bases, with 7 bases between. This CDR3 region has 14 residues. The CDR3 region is CASSLGLGANVLTF. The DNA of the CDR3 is TGTGCCAGCAGCTTGGGTCTCGGGGCCAACGTCCTGACTTTC.

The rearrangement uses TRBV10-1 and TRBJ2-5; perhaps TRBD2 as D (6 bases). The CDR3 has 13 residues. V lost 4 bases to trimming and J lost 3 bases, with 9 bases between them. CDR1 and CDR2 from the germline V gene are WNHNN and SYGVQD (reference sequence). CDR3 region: CASSAGGKETQYF. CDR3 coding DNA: TGCGCCAGCAGTGCAGGCGGGAAAGAGACCCAGTACTTC.

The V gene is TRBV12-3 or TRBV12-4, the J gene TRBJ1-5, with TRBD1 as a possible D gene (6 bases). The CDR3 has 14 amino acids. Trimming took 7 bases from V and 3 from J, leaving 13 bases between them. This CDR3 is CASNPAGVNQPQHF. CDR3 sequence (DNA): TGTGCCAGCAACCCCGCAGGGGTCAATCAGCCCCAGCATTTT.

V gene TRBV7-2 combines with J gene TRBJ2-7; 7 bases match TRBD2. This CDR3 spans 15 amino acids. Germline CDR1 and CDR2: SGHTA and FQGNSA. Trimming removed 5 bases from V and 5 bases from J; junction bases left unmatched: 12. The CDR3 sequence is CASSQDRREMDEQYF. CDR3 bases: TGTGCCAGCAGCCAAGATAGGCGGGAGATGGACGAGCAGTACTTC.

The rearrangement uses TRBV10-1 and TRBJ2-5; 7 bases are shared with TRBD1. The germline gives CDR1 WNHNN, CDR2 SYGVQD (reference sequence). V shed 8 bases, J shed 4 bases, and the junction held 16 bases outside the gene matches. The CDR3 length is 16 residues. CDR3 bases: TGCGCCAGCGGTCAGGGGGTAACGGTCTTTGGAGAGACCCAGTACTTC. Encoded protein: CASGQGVTVFGETQYF.

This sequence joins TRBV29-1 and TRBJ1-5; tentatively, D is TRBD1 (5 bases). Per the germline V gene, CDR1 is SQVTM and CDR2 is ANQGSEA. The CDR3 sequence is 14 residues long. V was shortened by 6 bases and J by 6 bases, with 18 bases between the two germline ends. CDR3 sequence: CSVDHPGPSQPQHF. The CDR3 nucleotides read TGCAGCGTCGACCACCCAGGGCCAAGTCAGCCCCAGCATTTT.

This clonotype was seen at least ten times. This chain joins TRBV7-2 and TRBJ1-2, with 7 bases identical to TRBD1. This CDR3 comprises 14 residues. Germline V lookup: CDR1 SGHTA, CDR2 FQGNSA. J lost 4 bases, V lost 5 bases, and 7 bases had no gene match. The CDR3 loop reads CASSPEQGFYGYTF. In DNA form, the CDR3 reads TGTGCCAGCAGCCCGGAACAGGGGTTCTATGGCTACACCTTC.